This passage covers 22 T cell receptor beta chains from one sample sequenced in a study of Ad26.COV2.S vaccination and SARS-CoV-2 variants. Treatment: approximately 18 received Ad26.COV2.S at low or high dose, single or two shots; about 5 received placebo; per-sample allocation not given. Vaccine and placebo recipients were sampled on day 63 after the first injection. Assay: immunoSEQ multiplex PCR; the TCRdb copy retains only in-frame clones and omits some. The data contain about 350,000 clones, 88% of them seen just once; the ten biggest clones take up around 5.8%. Sequenced here: peripheral blood, sampled in a trial of Ad26.COV2.S vaccine versus placebo. The receptors stem from a person between 18 and 60 years old who received the Ad26.COV2.S COVID-19 vaccine or a placebo.

The chain joins TRBV7-3 to TRBJ1-2; no clear D gene. Trimming cost V 2 bases and J 8 bases, with 9 bases left between them. The CDR3 spans 12 residues. Germline CDR1 and CDR2: SGHTA and FQGTGA. The CDR3 nucleotides are TGTGCCAGCAGCTTACCCCCGGACGGCTACACCTTC. Translated, it gives CASSLPPDGYTF.

This rearrangement joins TRBV4-2 to TRBJ2-3, with TRBD2 matching over 8 bases. The V gene end was trimmed by 4 bases and the J gene end by 2 bases; junction bases not matched to a gene: 17. Looked up from germline, CDR1 is LGHNA and CDR2 is YNFKEQ. The CDR3 runs to 19 residues. The CDR3 loop reads CASSLMRGSGKMITDTQYF. CDR3 nucleotide sequence: TGTGCCAGCAGCCTCATGAGGGGTAGCGGGAAAATGATCACAGATACGCAGTATTTT.

V usage is TRBV11-1 and J usage is TRBJ2-7, with D unclear. CDR1 SGHAT and CDR2 FQDESV come from the germline V gene (reference sequence). CDR3 length: 13 amino acids. The ends were cut back, 5 bases at V and 1 base at J, with 9 bases in the middle. The CDR3 here is CASSRSTSYEQYF. The CDR3 nucleotides read TGTGCCAGCAGCCGGAGTACTTCCTACGAGCAGTACTTC.

The J gene is TRBJ2-1, the V gene TRBV11-3; 10 bases match TRBD2. Germline values: CDR1 SGHNT, CDR2 YENEEA. This CDR3 is built from 15 residues. V dropped 6 bases and J dropped 4; count of bases not matched to a gene: 6. This CDR3 reads CASSSGTSEYNEQFF. The DNA of the CDR3 is TGTGCCAGCAGTTCCGGGACTAGCGAATACAATGAGCAGTTCTTC.

V and J are TRBV7-2 and TRBJ1-5; D might be TRBD1 (5 bases). This CDR3 has 15 residues. Deletions cut 1 base from V and 4 bases from J, with 11 bases between. Germline V gene data show CDR1 as SGHTA and CDR2 as FQGNSA. In DNA form, the CDR3 reads TGTGCCAGCAGCTTAGATCCAGGGTTTAATCAGCCCCAGCATTTT. Translation gives CASSLDPGFNQPQHF.

The chain has TRBV5-4 and TRBJ1-4; TRBD1 matches 7 bases. With 2 bases clipped from V and 0 bases from J, the junction kept 4 bases outside the gene matches. The CDR3 runs 16 residues. CDR1 is SGHNT, CDR2 YYREEE, per germline (reference sequence). CDR3: CASSLQGSATNEKLFF. Here the CDR3 DNA reads TGTGCCAGCAGCTTACAGGGGTCGGCAACTAATGAAAAACTGTTTTTT.

The rearrangement links TRBV7-9 to TRBJ1-2, with a possible D match to TRBD1 (6 bases). V lost 6 bases to trimming and J lost 2 bases, with 10 bases between them. Germline CDR1 is SEHNR and CDR2 is FQNEAQ (reference sequence). The CDR3 runs 13 residues. The CDR3 DNA reads TGTGCCAGCAGTCCCACAGGGAACTATGGCTACACCTTC. Its protein product is CASSPTGNYGYTF.

V and J are TRBV18 and TRBJ2-3, with D maybe TRBD2 (6 bases). CDR1 is KGHSH, CDR2 LQKENI, per germline. V shed 6 bases and J shed 4 bases, with 17 bases lying between them. This CDR3 is 15 amino acids long. In DNA form, the CDR3 reads TGTGCCAGCTCTCCGAGGGTCGGAGGGTCAGATACGCAGTATTTT. Translated, it gives CASSPRVGGSDTQYF.

The J gene is TRBJ1-1, the V gene TRBV3-1 (or the pseudogene TRBV3-2); the match to TRBD1 covers 7 bases. Unmatched junction bases numbered 3, after V lost 1 base and J lost 1 base. Germline V gene lookup returns CDR1 LGHDT and CDR2 YNNKEL (reference sequence). The CDR3 spans 15 residues. The CDR3 protein is CASSQVGGPNTEAFF. DNA for the CDR3: TGTGCCAGCAGCCAAGTAGGGGGCCCGAACACTGAAGCTTTCTTT.

The V and J genes are TRBV28 and TRBJ2-7, with 13 bases lining up with TRBD2. Germline CDR1 MDHEN, CDR2 SYDVKM. The V and J ends lost 7 bases and 12 bases, in that order; junction bases with no gene match: 15. This CDR3 contains 15 residues. The CDR3 spells CASNNPGLAGPPAYF. The DNA of the CDR3 is TGTGCCAGCAACAACCCGGGACTAGCGGGGCCACCCGCGTACTTC.

J is TRBJ2-1 and V is TRBV7-9; D is possibly TRBD1 (5 bases). This CDR3 contains 15 residues. CDR1 and CDR2 from the germline V gene are SEHNR and FQNEAQ (reference sequence). The ends were cut back, 1 base at V and 3 bases at J, with 10 bases in the middle. The CDR3 sequence is CASSLGGADYNEQFF. The CDR3 nucleotides are TGTGCCAGCAGCTTAGGTGGGGCCGACTACAATGAGCAGTTCTTC. The complete variable domain, with remaining parts taken from reference TRBV7-9 and TRBJ2-1, reads DTGVSQNPRHKITKRGQNVTFRCDPISEHNRLYWYRQTLGQGPEFLTYFQNEAQLEKSRLLSDRFSAERPKGSFSTLEIQRTEQGDSAMYLCASSLGGADYNEQFFGPGTRLTVL.

This chain links TRBV15 with TRBJ1-3; D is unclear. The CDR3 is 13 residues long. Germline V gives CDR1 LNHNV, CDR2 YYDKDF (reference sequence). Trimming removed 5 bases from V and 2 bases from J, with 7 bases in between. The CDR3 loop reads CATSARPGNTIYF. For the CDR3, the DNA is TGTGCCACCAGCGCGCGTCCTGGAAACACCATATATTTT. The full variable domain, with the rest looked up from reference TRBV15 and TRBJ1-3, is DAMVIQNPRYQVTQFGKPVTLSCSQTLNHNVMYWYQQKSSQAPKLLFHYYDKDFNNEADTPDNFQSRRPNTSFCFLDIRSPGLGDTAMYLCATSARPGNTIYFGEGSWLTVV.

The V gene is TRBV18, the J gene TRBJ1-1; D may be TRBD1 (6 bases). Trimming stripped 4 bases from V and 10 bases from J, with 19 bases between. The germline gives CDR1 KGHSH, CDR2 LQKENI. The CDR3 length is 14 residues. Written as DNA, the CDR3 is TGTGCCAGCTCACGGAGCACAGGGTTAGGGGTAGCTTTCTTT. Translated: CASSRSTGLGVAFF.

This clone was recorded only once. V and J are TRBV6-2 or TRBV6-3 and TRBJ2-5; D not resolved. Germline values: CDR1 MNHEY, CDR2 SVGEGT. The CDR3 is 15 amino acids. With 6 bases removed from V and 7 bases from J, the gap between germline ends came to 21 bases. As DNA, the CDR3 is TGTGCCAGCAGCGGTGTTTCACGGAGCTATGGGACCCAGTACTTC. It codes for CASSGVSRSYGTQYF.

This rearrangement joins TRBV6-4 to TRBJ1-2; 11 bases are shared with TRBD1. Germline assignment: CDR1 MRHNA and CDR2 SNTAGT. This CDR3 contains 14 residues. The V gene end was trimmed by 5 bases and the J gene end by 2 bases; junction bases not matched to a gene: 1. The CDR3 nucleotides are TGTGCCAGCAGTCGGGACAGGGGGAACTATGGCTACACCTTC. This gives the protein CASSRDRGNYGYTF.

This sequence joins TRBV27 and TRBJ1-5; D not resolved. The V and J ends lost 4 bases and 0 bases respectively, with 10 bases between them. CDR1 and CDR2 from the germline V gene are MNHEY and SMNVEV (reference sequence). CDR3 length: 15 residues. CDR3 sequence reads: CASSSGSYSNQPQHF. The CDR3 DNA reads TGTGCCAGCAGTTCAGGTTCTTATAGCAATCAGCCCCAGCATTTT.

The J gene is TRBJ1-6, the V gene TRBV3-1 (or the pseudogene TRBV3-2), with 8 nucleotides matching TRBD1. This CDR3 is 15 amino acids long. The V segment lost 2 bases and the J segment 6 bases; nucleotides outside the gene matches: 3. Germline V gene sequence: CDR1 LGHDT, CDR2 YNNKEL (reference sequence). The CDR3 here is CASSQTGGGNSPLHF. CDR3 in DNA: TGTGCCAGCAGCCAAACAGGGGGTGGTAATTCACCCCTCCACTTT.

This chain connects TRBV4-2 to TRBJ2-7; 7 bases line up with TRBD1. The germline gives CDR1 LGHNA, CDR2 YNFKEQ. CDR3 size: 16 residues. V trimming: 5 bases; J trimming: 0 bases; junction bases outside the gene matches: 10. CDR3 protein: CASSSLPRDSSYEQYF. The CDR3 DNA reads as TGTGCCAGCAGCTCCCTACCCCGGGACAGCTCCTACGAGCAGTACTTC.

V and J are TRBV10-3 and TRBJ1-1; D ambiguous. The germline V and J ends were trimmed by 8 bases and 2 bases, with 15 bases remaining between them. The CDR3 consists of 14 residues. The germline CDR1 and CDR2 sequences are ENHRY and SYGVKD. The CDR3 loop reads CAIGSASSNTEAFF. Written as DNA, the CDR3 is TGTGCCATCGGGTCGGCAAGCTCAAACACTGAAGCTTTCTTT.

V and J are TRBV29-1 and TRBJ2-7; the D gene is possibly TRBD1 (6 bases). The CDR3 loop spans 13 amino acids. Deletions cut 7 bases from V and 4 bases from J, with 17 bases between. CDR1 is SQVTM, CDR2 ANQGSEA, per germline. CDR3 protein: CSAILTGYYEQYF. CDR3 DNA sequence: TGCAGCGCAATCCTTACAGGGTATTACGAGCAGTACTTC.

The V and J genes are TRBV7-3 and TRBJ2-3; TRBD1 aligns across 12 bases. This CDR3 is built from 16 residues. V shed 5 bases, J shed 4 bases, and the junction held 7 bases outside the gene matches. Germline CDR1 is SGHTA and CDR2 is FQGTGA. DNA of the CDR3: TGTGCCAGCAGCCCCTTGGGACAGGGGGCTTCAGATACGCAGTATTTT. It yields the protein CASSPLGQGASDTQYF.

The rearrangement uses TRBV19 and TRBJ2-5; D may be TRBD2 (7 bases). V dropped 10 bases and J dropped 0 bases, with 15 bases sitting between them. CDR3 length: 14 residues. CDR1 is LNHDA and CDR2 is SQIVND in the germline V gene (reference sequence). CDR3 in amino acids: CATRRGANQETQYF. The CDR3 DNA follows: TGTGCCACCCGCCGGGGGGCCAACCAAGAGACCCAGTACTTC.